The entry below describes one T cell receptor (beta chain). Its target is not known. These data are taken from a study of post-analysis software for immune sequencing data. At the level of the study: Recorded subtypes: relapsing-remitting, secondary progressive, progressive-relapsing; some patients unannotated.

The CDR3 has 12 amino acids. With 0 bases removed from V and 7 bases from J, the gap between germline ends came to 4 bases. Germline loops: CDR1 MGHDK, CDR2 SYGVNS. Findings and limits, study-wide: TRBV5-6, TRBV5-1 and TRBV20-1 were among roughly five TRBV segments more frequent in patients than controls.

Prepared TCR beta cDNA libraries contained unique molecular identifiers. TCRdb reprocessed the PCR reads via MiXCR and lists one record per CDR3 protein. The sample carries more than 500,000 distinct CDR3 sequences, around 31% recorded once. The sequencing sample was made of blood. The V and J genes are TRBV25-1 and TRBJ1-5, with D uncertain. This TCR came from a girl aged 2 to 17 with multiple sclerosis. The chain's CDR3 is CASSEYGQPQHF. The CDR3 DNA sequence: TGTGCCAGCAGTGAATACGGGCAGCCCCAGCATTTT.